This T cell receptor (beta chain) was documented in a study of T cell changes during pregnancy in multiple sclerosis. TCRdb keeps only in-frame clones here, not all; method: immunoSEQ multiplex PCR. This sample has 65,000 to 85,000 clones; 80% to 95% occur once, and the top ten carry under 0.35%. This clone was picked up a small number of times. This TCR was recovered from a female donor with multiple sclerosis, enrolled in a pregnancy study. The sequenced sample was CD4+ T cells from peripheral blood mononuclear cells, obtained after pregnancy.

The CDR3 loop reads CASSRTGSDYEQYF. CDR3 bases: TGTGCCAGTAGTAGGACAGGTTCAGACTACGAGCAGTACTTC. The chain is built from TRBV19 and TRBJ2-7, with 7 bases aligning to TRBD1. The CDR3 spans 14 residues. CDR1 is LNHDA, CDR2 SQIVND, per germline (reference sequence). With 4 bases clipped from V and 3 bases from J, the junction kept 6 bases outside the gene matches.